The TCR beta chain described here comes from a study of blood T cell repertoires in COVID-19. The data were produced by immunoSEQ multiplex PCR, yet TCRdb's version contains in-frame clones alone and is incomplete. The data contain over 200,000 clones, approximately 90% of them seen just once; the ten biggest clones take up under 5.5%. The CDR3 runs 14 residues. The germline V gene encodes CDR1 SGHAT and CDR2 FQNNGV. V was shortened by 4 bases and J by 0 bases, with 9 bases between the two germline ends. The clonotype was recovered from a woman in her thirties or forties with acute or convalescent COVID-19. The source material was peripheral blood. The J gene is TRBJ1-1, the V gene TRBV11-2; a possible D gene is TRBD1 (5 bases). The CDR3 spells CASSSRTMNTEAFF. In nucleotides, the CDR3 is TGTGCCAGCAGCTCGCGGACAATGAACACTGAAGCTTTCTTT.